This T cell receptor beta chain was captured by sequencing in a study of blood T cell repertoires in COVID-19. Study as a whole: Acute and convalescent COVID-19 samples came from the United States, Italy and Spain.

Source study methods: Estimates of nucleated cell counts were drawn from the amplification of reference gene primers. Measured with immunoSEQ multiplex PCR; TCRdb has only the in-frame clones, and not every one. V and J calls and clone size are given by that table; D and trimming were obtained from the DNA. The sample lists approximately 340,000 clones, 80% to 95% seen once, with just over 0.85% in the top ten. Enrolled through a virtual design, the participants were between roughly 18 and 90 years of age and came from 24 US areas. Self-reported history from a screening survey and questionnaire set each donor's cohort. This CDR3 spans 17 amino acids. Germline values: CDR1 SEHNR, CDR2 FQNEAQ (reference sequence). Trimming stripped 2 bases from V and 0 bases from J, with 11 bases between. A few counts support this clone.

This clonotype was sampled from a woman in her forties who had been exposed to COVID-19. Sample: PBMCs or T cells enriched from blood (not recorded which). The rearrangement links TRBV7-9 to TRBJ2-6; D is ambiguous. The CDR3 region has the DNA TGTGCCAGCAGCTTACCCGGCCACAGCTCTGGGGCCAACGTCCTGACTTTC. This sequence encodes CASSLPGHSSGANVLTF.